These 18 T cell receptor beta chains share one sample of origin, sequenced in a study of cytomegalovirus exposure and HLA in healthy donors. With 60 Vbeta and 13 Jbeta primers, the PCR was carried out. The data were produced by immunoSEQ multiplex PCR, yet TCRdb's version contains in-frame clones alone and is incomplete. The sample has about 180,000 clones, 65% to 90% seen once. Material for sequencing was PBMCs. Receptors were obtained from a girl aged 2 to 9 in good health and CMV-seropositive.

This chain joins TRBV19 and TRBJ2-3; maybe TRBD2 (5 bases). The CDR3 totals 13 residues. The V gene lost 6 bases and the J gene lost 0 bases, with 7 bases spanning the gap. Germline CDR1 and CDR2: LNHDA and SQIVND (reference sequence). CDR3 region: CASRRGSTDTQYF. CDR3 in DNA: TGTGCCAGTAGAAGAGGGAGCACAGATACGCAGTATTTT.

Notes on this clone: Compared with germline, one end of the junction differs, possibly owing to a read error. The chain employs TRBV10-3 and TRBJ2-2; unclear D gene. Germline CDR1 reads ENHRY; CDR2 reads SYGVKD. The CDR3 extends over 12 amino acids. CDR3 coding DNA: TGTGCCACCAGTGCCGACACCGGGGAGCTGTTTTTT. It translates to CATSADTGELFF.

The chain links TRBV10-3 to TRBJ2-1, with TRBD2 identical over 8 bases. CDR3 length equals 15 residues. The germline V gene has CDR1 ENHRY and CDR2 SYGVKD. J was trimmed by 0 bases and V by 4 bases; bases with no gene match: 2. The CDR3 bases are TGTGCCATCAGTGGTGGGACTAGCTCCTACAATGAGCAGTTCTTC. Translating it yields CAISGGTSSYNEQFF.

The gene calls are TRBV5-4 and TRBJ1-1, with D possibly matching TRBD1 (5 bases). V dropped 4 bases and J dropped 0 bases, with 16 bases sitting between them. Germline V CDR1 and CDR2: SGHNT, YYREEE (reference sequence). The CDR3 runs 16 residues. The CDR3 reads CASSLGAGVVNTEAFF. DNA of the CDR3: TGTGCCAGCAGCCTCGGGGCGGGGGTCGTGAACACTGAAGCTTTCTTT. The entire variable domain, with the rest obtained from reference TRBV5-4 and TRBJ1-1, is as follows: ETGVTQSPTHLIKTRGQQVTLRCSSQSGHNTVSWYQQALGQGPQFIFQYYREEENGRGNFPPRFSGLQFPNYSSELNVNALELDDSALYLCASSLGAGVVNTEAFFGQGTRLTVV.

The chain uses TRBV6-5 and TRBJ2-1; D is ambiguous. This CDR3 has 13 amino acids. V lost 5 bases and J lost 4, with 9 bases in between. The germline gives CDR1 MNHEY, CDR2 SVGAGI. CDR3: CASSKLQYNEQFF. The CDR3 DNA sequence: TGTGCCAGCAGTAAGCTCCAATACAATGAGCAGTTCTTC.

The chain has TRBV4-1 and TRBJ2-5, with D perhaps TRBD2 (6 bases). The J call is doubtful: the DNA matches TRBJ2-7 better. Germline-derived CDR1 and CDR2 are MGHRA and YSYEKL. This CDR3 spans 14 amino acids. This chain's CDR3 is CASKGGAKGNEQYF. CDR3 DNA sequence: TGCGCCAGCAAGGGCGGGGCAAAGGGGAACGAGCAGTACTTC.

The genes are TRBV5-6 and TRBJ2-1; D is perhaps TRBD2 (6 bases). Between the trimmed V and J ends, which lost 4 bases and 6 bases, there was a span of 11 bases. The CDR3 spans 13 residues. Germline V gene data show CDR1 as SGHDT and CDR2 as YYEEEE. Written as DNA, the CDR3 is TGTGCCAGCAGCCCTATGGGGGGCAATGAGCAGTTCTTC. It encodes CASSPMGGNEQFF.

The chain uses TRBV2 and TRBJ2-7; TRBD1 might be the D (5 bases). The CDR3 extends over 19 amino acids. Between the trimmed V and J ends, which lost 6 bases and 6 bases, there was a span of 33 bases. Germline V lookup: CDR1 SNHLY, CDR2 FYNNEI. The CDR3 loop reads CASSNTGPWGRADAREQYF. In nucleotides, the CDR3 is TGTGCCAGCAGCAACACCGGACCATGGGGCCGGGCGGACGCACGCGAGCAGTACTTC.

The chain links TRBV19 to TRBJ2-1; 9 bases are a match to TRBD2. Per germline, CDR1 LNHDA and CDR2 SQIVND (reference sequence). The CDR3 sequence is 14 residues long. The ends lost 7 bases at V and 4 bases at J; junction bases unmatched: 5. DNA of the CDR3: TGTGCCAGTACAACTGGACTAGCGTACAATGAGCAGTTCTTC. Protein sequence: CASTTGLAYNEQFF.

This chain joins TRBV15 and TRBJ2-1; 8 bases line up with TRBD2. The CDR3 is 15 amino acids. Germline CDR1 LNHNV, CDR2 YYDKDF (reference sequence). The V segment lost 0 bases and the J segment 8 bases; nucleotides outside the gene matches: 6. Here the CDR3 reads CATSRDGTRVDEQFF. The CDR3 nucleotides read TGTGCCACCAGCAGAGATGGGACTAGGGTCGATGAGCAGTTCTTC.

In regard to this clone: Other DNA sequences in this sample translate to the same CDR3. The rearrangement joins TRBV6-5 to TRBJ2-7, with 7 bases matching TRBD1. There are 13 residues in the CDR3. Germline CDR1 and CDR2: MNHEY and SVGAGI. The J segment lost 0 bases and the V segment lost 5 bases, leaving 1 base of the junction unmatched. The chain's CDR3 is CASSRQGSYEQYF. In nucleotides, the CDR3 is TGTGCCAGCAGTCGACAGGGCTCCTACGAGCAGTACTTC.

J is TRBJ2-3 and V is TRBV28; 8 positions agree with TRBD2. The CDR3 runs 17 residues. V lost 4 bases to trimming and J lost 2 bases; unmatched junction nucleotides: 11. CDR1 is MDHEN, CDR2 SYDVKM, per germline. The CDR3 bases are TGTGCCAGCAGTTCCCTGATCCCGACTAGCGCCACAGATACGCAGTATTTT. The encoded protein is CASSSLIPTSATDTQYF. Looking up the rest from reference TRBV28 and TRBJ2-3 gives the full variable domain: DVKVTQSSRYLVKRTGEKVFLECVQDMDHENMFWYRQDPGLGLRLIYFSYDVKMKEKGDIPEGYSVSREKKERFSLILESASTNQTSMYLCASSSLIPTSATDTQYFGPGTRLTVL.

The V gene is TRBV6-6, the J gene TRBJ2-5; perhaps TRBD2 as D (5 bases). V gave up 2 bases and J gave up 4 bases, with 5 bases separating them. The CDR3 extends over 12 amino acids. Germline CDR1 is MNHNY and CDR2 is SVGAGI (reference sequence). CDR3 nucleotide sequence: TGTGCCAGCAGTTACGGACTAGAGACCCAGTACTTC. Its translation is CASSYGLETQYF.

V is TRBV29-1 and J is TRBJ2-1; TRBD2 matches at 10 bases. This CDR3 has 14 residues. Per germline, CDR1 SQVTM and CDR2 ANQGSEA. V gave up 7 bases and J gave up 5 bases; unmatched junction bases: 8. CDR3 bases: TGCAGCGCCGGGACTAGCGTTCGAAACAATGAGCAGTTCTTC. This codes for CSAGTSVRNNEQFF.

The CDR3 DNA is TGTGCCTGGACCCCGGGAGCGGAACTCACAGATACGCAGTATTTT. It yields the protein CAWTPGAELTDTQYF. V usage is TRBV30 and J usage is TRBJ2-3; D perhaps matches TRBD2 (6 bases). Germline CDR1 reads GTSNPN; CDR2 reads SVGIG (reference sequence). Trimming cost V 4 bases and J 2 bases, with 16 bases left between them. This CDR3 comprises 15 residues. The full variable domain, rest sourced from reference TRBV30 and TRBJ2-3, is SQTIHQWPATLVQPVGSPLSLECTVEGTSNPNLYWYRQAAGRGLQLLFYSVGIGQISSEVPQNLSASRPQDRQFILSSKKLLLSDSGFYLCAWTPGAELTDTQYFGPGTRLTVL.

The V call is TRBV12-5, the J call TRBJ2-1; D is undetermined. CDR1 and CDR2 (germline): LGHNT, FRNRAP. The V end was cut by 0 bases, the J end by 2 bases, with 8 bases between. The CDR3 extends over 15 amino acids. The CDR3 nucleotides read TGTGCTAGTGGTTTGGTCCCCAGCGCCTACAATGAGCAGTTCTTC. It translates to CASGLVPSAYNEQFF.

The chain is built from TRBV28 and TRBJ2-7; D call uncertain. CDR1 MDHEN and CDR2 SYDVKM come from the germline V gene. There are 12 residues in the CDR3. The ends were cut back, 2 bases at V and 3 bases at J, with 5 bases in the middle. In DNA, the CDR3 is TGTGCCAGCAGTTTAGCCGGCTACGAGCAGTACTTC. Amino acids: CASSLAGYEQYF.

J is TRBJ2-3 and V is TRBV7-6, with D maybe TRBD2 (6 bases). Trimming cost V 5 bases and J 1 base, with 16 bases left between them. Germline V gene sequence: CDR1 SGHVS, CDR2 FNYEAQ. This CDR3 region has 16 residues. The CDR3 region has the DNA TGTGCCAGCAGCCACCCAGTGCGGGACGGCACAGATACGCAGTATTTT. Protein sequence: CASSHPVRDGTDTQYF.